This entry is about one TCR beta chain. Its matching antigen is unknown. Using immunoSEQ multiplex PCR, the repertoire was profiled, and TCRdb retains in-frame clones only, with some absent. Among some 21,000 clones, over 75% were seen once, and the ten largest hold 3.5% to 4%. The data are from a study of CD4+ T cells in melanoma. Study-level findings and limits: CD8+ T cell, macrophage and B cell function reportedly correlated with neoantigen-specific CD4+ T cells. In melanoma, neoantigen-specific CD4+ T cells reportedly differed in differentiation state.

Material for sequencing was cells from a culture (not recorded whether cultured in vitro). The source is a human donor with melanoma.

The CDR3 region has the DNA TGTGCCTGGAGTGCGGGCAGGTTGAACACTGAAGCTTTCTTT. This gives the protein CAWSAGRLNTEAFF. The chain recombines TRBV30 with TRBJ1-1; D is unclear. CDR1 and CDR2 from the germline V gene are GTSNPN and SVGIG (reference sequence). Trimming cost V 1 base and J 0 bases, with 9 bases left between them. This CDR3 has 14 amino acids.